This T cell receptor beta chain was profiled in a study of shared clonotypes between healthy human individuals. The wider study: Donors consisted of a couple of women and three men between 18 and 49. The study's findings and limits: Sequencing depth was expected to influence donor clonotype sharing. Memory subsets generally showed smaller estimated richness than naive subsets did.

Clones were sequenced by immunoSEQ multiplex PCR, and TCRdb holds only the in-frame ones, with some missing. The table has more than 1.2 million clones, around 98.5% seen once. The sample holds a few counts of this clone. Its specificity is unknown. Different DNA sequences within this sample yield the same CDR3. The CDR3 extends over 11 amino acids. V lost 8 bases to trimming and J lost 4 bases, with 5 bases between them. Germline assignment: CDR1 SNHLY and CDR2 FYNNEI. The J gene is TRBJ2-2, the V gene TRBV2; D is unclear. The source is a man younger than 45 in good health. The sequencing input was naive CD4+ T cells sorted from blood. Subset indicated: CD45RA+ positively selected. The CDR3 region is CASSRTGELFF. The CDR3 DNA reads as TGTGCCAGCTCCCGCACCGGGGAGCTGTTTTTT.